This T cell receptor (beta chain) is drawn from a study of T-cell reconstitution after alpha-beta-depleted transplantation in children. Preparation of the TCRbeta library involved a method that used unique molecular identifiers. TCRdb recomputed calls from the PCR reads with MiXCR, one row per CDR3 protein. The sample has almost 400,000 distinct CDR3 sequences; about a fifth are singletons. There are 15 residues in the CDR3. CDR1 is SNHLY, CDR2 FYNNEI, per germline. Trimming pared 7 bases from V and 0 bases from J, leaving 13 bases between. This clonotype was obtained from a human donor who donated a stem cell graft to a child with acute myeloid leukemia. The sequenced sample was PBMCs from the stem cell graft donor, obtained from the stem cell graft. V and J are TRBV2 and TRBJ1-5; D ambiguous. The CDR3 reads CASKSIRSSNQPQHF. In nucleotides, the CDR3 is TGTGCCAGCAAATCGATCAGGAGTAGCAATCAGCCCCAGCATTTT.